This T cell receptor beta chain was sequenced for a study of breast tumors, draining lymph nodes, adjacent tissues. Regarding the study as a whole: The lymph node origin of tumor T cells was framed as consistent with a hypothesis, not demonstrated. Compared with lymph nodes, tumors were less diverse; compared with nontumor tissue, more. Compared with basal-like, luminal-like tumors shared significantly more repertoire with nontumor tissue. The data were judged consistent with most tumor T cells coming from lymph node and expanding in tumor.

Breast cancer patients provided tissue from their axillary draining lymph nodes. Germline CDR1 is SNHLY and CDR2 is FYNNEI. Between the trimmed V and J ends, which lost 8 bases and 14 bases, there was a span of 7 bases. This CDR3 has 8 residues. As concerns this clonotype: The antigen is unknown.

TCRdb reanalysed the multiplex PCR reads using MiXCR and keeps one entry per CDR3 protein. The table has around 190,000 distinct CDR3 sequences, 25% to 40% seen once. The sample comprised axillary lymph node tissue. The rearrangement links TRBV2 to TRBJ1-5; no definite D call. The sequence derives from a female donor with breast cancer. Some clones in this sample may be carry-over from other donors' samples. The CDR3 region has the DNA TGTGCCAGCTCAGATGAGCATTTT. The encoded protein is CASSDEHF.